Below, 29 T cell receptor beta chains from the same sample are listed, as sequenced in a study of monozygotic twins with inflammatory bowel disease. TCRdb reprocessed the 5' RACE reads, with one entry per CDR3 protein and no DNA. The data show roughly 100,000 distinct CDR3 sequences, and the top ten clones hold 1.5% to 2%. Material for sequencing was blood. The receptors originated from a human donor with ulcerative colitis or Crohn's disease, or a healthy co-twin of an affected twin (not recorded which).

CDR3 sequence: CASSPRERHTQYF. The gene calls are TRBV7-2 and TRBJ2-3; lacking DNA, the TRBD2 call made by TCRdb goes unchecked. CDR1 SGHTA and CDR2 FQGNSA come from the germline V gene. This CDR3 has 13 residues.

The chain couples TRBV5-1 to TRBJ2-2; TCRdb's assignment of TRBD1 cannot be checked, as there is no DNA. CDR1 is SGHRS and CDR2 is YFSETQ in the germline V gene. The CDR3 has 16 amino acids. The CDR3 is CASSRLGTENTGELFF.

The gene calls are TRBV27 and TRBJ2-7; the TRBD2 assignment by TCRdb is unverifiable without DNA. CDR1 and CDR2 (germline): MNHEY, SMNVEV (reference sequence). The CDR3 consists of 15 residues. The CDR3 here is CASSYSGVRSYEQYF.

The chain couples TRBV20-1 to TRBJ2-6; TCRdb's assignment of TRBD1 cannot be checked, as there is no DNA. Germline-derived CDR1 and CDR2 are DFQATT and SNEGSKA (reference sequence). CDR3 size: 16 residues. CDR3 residues: CSARVNRRSGANVLTF.

The chain employs TRBV12-3 or TRBV12-4 and TRBJ2-3; TCRdb calls TRBD2, which cannot be checked without DNA. This CDR3 is 15 amino acids long. The CDR3 loop reads CASSRGTSGGDTQYF.

V is TRBV19 and J is TRBJ1-4; TCRdb proposes TRBD1, but this gene call is untestable without DNA. Per germline, CDR1 LNHDA and CDR2 SQIVND (reference sequence). The CDR3 contains 14 residues. CDR3: CASTPPGVREKLFF.

CDR3 residues: CASSLVLDPPSWETQYF. V gene TRBV7-2 combines with J gene TRBJ2-5; without DNA, the TCRdb call of TRBD2 cannot be checked. CDR1 and CDR2 from the germline V gene are SGHTA and FQGNSA. The CDR3 has 17 amino acids.

The rearrangement uses TRBV29-1 and TRBJ2-1; TCRdb's D gene call, TRBD2, goes unchecked for lack of DNA. The CDR3 length is 13 residues. Germline V CDR1 and CDR2: SQVTM, ANQGSEA. This CDR3 reads CSVVWASYNEQFF.

The J gene is TRBJ1-5, the V gene TRBV18. Germline V CDR1 and CDR2: KGHSH, LQKENI. The CDR3 is 15 residues long. CDR3 in amino acids: CASSPRGALNQPQHF.

The CDR3 reads CSVRENLSTGELFF. This sequence joins TRBV29-1 and TRBJ2-2; TCRdb reports TRBD2, a call that lacks DNA to check it against. This CDR3 region has 14 residues. Looked up from germline, CDR1 is SQVTM and CDR2 is ANQGSEA.

J is TRBJ1-6 and V is TRBV20-1. Germline V gene data show CDR1 as DFQATT and CDR2 as SNEGSKA (reference sequence). The CDR3 has 13 amino acids. CDR3 in amino acids: CSARFTNDSPLHF.

The CDR3 sequence: CASSPKAGGTEAFF. The gene calls are TRBV7-2 and TRBJ1-1. The CDR3 is 14 amino acids. The V gene's germline CDR1 is SGHTA and CDR2 FQGNSA.

The rearrangement joins TRBV29-1 to TRBJ2-7. Germline assignment: CDR1 SQVTM and CDR2 ANQGSEA. The CDR3 has 12 residues. Here the CDR3 reads CSVVTTSYEQYF.

The chain has TRBV6-2 or TRBV6-3 and TRBJ2-7; the D gene TCRdb calls, TRBD1, cannot be checked with no DNA. This CDR3 has 14 amino acids. Germline loops: CDR1 MNHEY, CDR2 SVGEGT. This CDR3 is CASRPWSRGNEQYF.

This chain connects TRBV6-6 to TRBJ1-1; TCRdb gives TRBD1 as the D gene, but with no DNA this cannot be confirmed. This CDR3 has 14 amino acids. Germline CDR1 MNHNY, CDR2 SVGAGI (reference sequence). The CDR3 loop reads CASKPLGKNTEAFF.

This chain connects TRBV6-1 to TRBJ2-3; the TCRdb D gene call, TRBD1, has no DNA to confirm it. Per germline, CDR1 MNHNS and CDR2 SASEGT. The CDR3 is 16 residues long. The CDR3 loop reads CASSDWGGRGPDTQYF.

V gene TRBV7-9 combines with J gene TRBJ1-4; as DNA is missing, the TRBD1 call by TCRdb cannot be tested. The germline gives CDR1 SEHNR, CDR2 FQNEAQ (reference sequence). This CDR3 region has 16 residues. CDR3 loop: CASSLGQGSNNEKLFF.

This chain links TRBV20-1 with TRBJ1-2; TCRdb's D call of TRBD1 is untestable without DNA. The CDR3 has 16 residues. Germline CDR1 DFQATT, CDR2 SNEGSKA (reference sequence). The CDR3 sequence: CSASDRERQGNYGYTF.

This chain's CDR3 is CSAHIGLVRDTQYF. The V gene is TRBV20-1, the J gene TRBJ2-3. Germline V lookup: CDR1 DFQATT, CDR2 SNEGSKA (reference sequence). This CDR3 has 14 residues.

The V and J genes are TRBV29-1 and TRBJ2-7; TCRdb lists TRBD2, though no DNA is available to test this call. Germline V lookup: CDR1 SQVTM, CDR2 ANQGSEA. The CDR3 runs to 17 residues. CDR3 protein: CSVAPARVSNPIKEQYF.

The rearrangement joins TRBV12-3 or TRBV12-4 to TRBJ2-5; without DNA, the TCRdb call of TRBD2 cannot be checked. The CDR3 is made up of 14 amino acids. This CDR3 is CASSSGGPKETQYF.

This sequence joins TRBV29-1 and TRBJ2-3; TCRdb returns TRBD1, unconfirmable since there is no DNA. The germline V gene encodes CDR1 SQVTM and CDR2 ANQGSEA. The CDR3 runs 13 residues. Here the CDR3 reads CSVGDRDTDTQYF.

CDR3 sequence reads: CASSYYLAASYEQYF. The genes are TRBV6-5 and TRBJ2-7; the TRBD2 assignment by TCRdb is unverifiable without DNA. Germline CDR1 is MNHEY and CDR2 is SVGAGI. This CDR3 has 15 residues.

The rearrangement links TRBV12-3 or TRBV12-4 to TRBJ1-5. CDR3 length equals 15 residues. CDR3 in amino acids: CASSPEDGSNQPQHF.

This rearrangement joins TRBV20-1 to TRBJ2-1; the TCRdb call, TRBD2, lacks DNA for checking. CDR3 size: 14 residues. Germline values: CDR1 DFQATT, CDR2 SNEGSKA (reference sequence). The CDR3 reads CSATLAGYYNEQFF.

The rearrangement links TRBV20-1 to TRBJ2-1; TCRdb's D call of TRBD2 is untestable without DNA. The V gene's germline CDR1 is DFQATT and CDR2 SNEGSKA (reference sequence). The CDR3 totals 14 residues. CDR3: CSAREGGGSRVQFF.

The chain's CDR3 is CSAQSGTSRGTDTQYF. The V gene is TRBV20-1, the J gene TRBJ2-3; TCRdb reports TRBD2, a call that lacks DNA to check it against. This CDR3 has 16 residues. Germline values: CDR1 DFQATT, CDR2 SNEGSKA (reference sequence).

This rearrangement joins TRBV7-9 to TRBJ2-7. Germline lookup yields CDR1 SEHNR and CDR2 FQNEAQ (reference sequence). This CDR3 spans 15 amino acids. CDR3 sequence: CASSRRMGASDEQYF.

The chain carries TRBV5-1 and TRBJ1-1; TCRdb picks TRBD1, but there is no DNA to check that call. The germline CDR1 and CDR2 sequences are SGHRS and YFSETQ. The CDR3 length is 13 residues. This chain's CDR3 is CASSLRTGVEAFF.